This TCR beta chain emerged from a study of shared clonotypes between healthy human individuals. The protocol was immunoSEQ multiplex PCR, while the TCRdb copy is restricted to in-frame clones and leaves out a portion. The sample lists roughly 640,000 clones; roughly 97% were seen once. CDR1 SGHTA and CDR2 FQGNSA come from the germline V gene. V trimming: 4 bases; J trimming: 0 bases; junction bases outside the gene matches: 12. The CDR3 is 18 residues long. The J gene is TRBJ2-3, the V gene TRBV7-2; TRBD2 matches 8 bases. The receptor comes from a woman in her twenties or thirties in good health. The material sequenced was naive CD4+ T cells sorted from blood. Documented subset: CD45RA+ positively selected. CDR3 in amino acids: CASSSRPLTSGSTDTQYF. The CDR3 region has the DNA TGTGCCAGCAGCTCAAGGCCTCTTACTAGCGGAAGCACAGATACGCAGTATTTT.